The source of this T cell receptor (beta chain) is a study of cytomegalovirus exposure and HLA in healthy donors. Whole-study results and caveats: Altogether, 170 or so TCR beta chains were recorded as cytomegalovirus-associated. Within an earlier analysis, most TCR beta V segments proved productive either about 87% or about 30% of the time. Many donors shared some public TCRs, even though most TCR sequences were rare. The authors considered a cluster of highly shared sequence variants likely to be a sequencing artifact.

Looked up from germline, CDR1 is SQVTM and CDR2 is ANQGSEA. The length of the CDR3 is 13 residues. After removal of 7 bases from V and 6 bases from J, the junction contained 10 bases not matched to a gene. Primers for the PCR totalled 60 Vbeta and 13 Jbeta. Assay: immunoSEQ multiplex PCR; the TCRdb copy retains only in-frame clones and omits some. The sample lists fewer than 200,000 clones, 65% to 85% seen once, with roughly 4.7% in the top ten. A remark on this clone: Its antigen is not identified.

The sequencing sample was made of PBMCs. The receptor was isolated from a woman aged 50 to 60 in good health and CMV-seropositive. This sequence joins TRBV29-1 and TRBJ1-2, with 8 bases that match TRBD1. The CDR3: CSAYPPGGNGYTF. The CDR3 region has the DNA TGCAGCGCTTACCCCCCAGGGGGCAATGGCTACACCTTC.